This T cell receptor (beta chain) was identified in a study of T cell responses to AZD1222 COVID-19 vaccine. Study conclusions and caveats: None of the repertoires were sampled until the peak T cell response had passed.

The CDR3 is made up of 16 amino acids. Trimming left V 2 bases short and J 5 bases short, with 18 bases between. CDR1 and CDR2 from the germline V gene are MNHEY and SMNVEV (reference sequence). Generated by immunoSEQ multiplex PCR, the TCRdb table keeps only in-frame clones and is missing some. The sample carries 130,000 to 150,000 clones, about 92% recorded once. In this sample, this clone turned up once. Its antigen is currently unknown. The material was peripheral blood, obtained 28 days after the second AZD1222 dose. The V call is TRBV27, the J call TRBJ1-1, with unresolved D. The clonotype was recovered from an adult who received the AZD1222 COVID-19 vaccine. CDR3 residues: CASSLTSGQTGTEAFF. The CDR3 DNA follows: TGTGCCAGCAGTTTAACAAGTGGCCAAACGGGGACTGAAGCTTTCTTT.